A selection of T cell receptor beta chains follows, all from one sample in a study of cytomegalovirus exposure and HLA in healthy donors. Here immunoSEQ multiplex PCR was the method, and the copy in TCRdb shows in-frame clones only, minus some. Among 100,000 to 120,000 clones, more than 60% were seen once, and the ten largest hold about 8.3%. Source material: PBMCs. These receptors originate from a woman in her forties in good health and CMV-seropositive. Each CDR3 is given with its conserved first and last residue. The D gene is left open where the match is weak. Clone size is given for some rows only: seen once, a few or many times, or a class if the clone is expanded.

. TRBJ2-3 . TRBV7-6 15 TGTGCCAGCAGTCAACAGGGCGGTAGCACAGATACGCAGTATTTT CASSQQGGSTDTQYF
TRBD2 TRBJ2-4 . TRBV11-2 19 TGTGCCAGCAGCTCCCCGGGACTAGCGGGTTTTTTCGGCAAAAACATTCAGTACTTC CASSSPGLAGFFGKNIQYF
TRBD1 TRBJ2-2 . TRBV6-1 15 TGTGCCAGCAGACCACAGGGGGCGAACACCGGGGAGCTGTTTTTT CASRPQGANTGELFF
. TRBJ1-5 . TRBV18 14 TGTGCCAGCTCACCAGACAGCATTAATCAGCCCCAGCATTTT CASSPDSINQPQHF
. TRBJ2-5 few TRBV7-3 13 TGTGCCAGCAGCTTAACGAGGCAAGAGACCCAGTACTTC CASSLTRQETQYF
TRBD2 TRBJ2-1 once TRBV9 17 TGTGCCAGCAGCGGCAGACTAGCGGGAGGCCTCTCCAATGAGCAGTTCTTC CASSGRLAGGLSNEQFF
. TRBJ2-7 . TRBV7-9 16 TGTGCCAGCAGCTCCATGAATCGGGGGAGCTCCTACGAGCAGTACTTC CASSSMNRGSSYEQYF
TRBD2 TRBJ2-1 . TRBV7-2 14 TGTGCCGTGCGGGGGGCGAGCTCCTACAATGAGCAGTTCTTC CAVRGASSYNEQFF
. TRBJ2-7 . TRBV7-8 13 TGTGCCAGCAGCTTAGGGACTACCTACGAGCAGTACTTC CASSLGTTYEQYF
. TRBJ1-4 . TRBV19 15 TGTGCCAGTAGGTCCACGCCACAGGGTGGTGAAAAACTGTTTTTT CASRSTPQGGEKLFF
TRBD1 TRBJ2-1 . TRBV6-4 15 TGTGCCAGCAGTGAACGACAGGGAGCCTACAATGAGCAGTTCTTC CASSERQGAYNEQFF
TRBD1 TRBJ1-4 few TRBV7-9 12 TGTGCCTGGGGGACAGCAAATGAAAAACTGTTTTTT CAWGTANEKLFF
. TRBJ1-5 few TRBV7-2 13 TGTGCCAGCAGCGGCCAGGGTGATCAGCCCCAGCATTTT CASSGQGDQPQHF
. TRBJ1-5 . TRBV6-1 14 TGTGCCAGCAGTGTCCGGGACACGGGTCCCCCCCAGCATTTT CASSVRDTGPPQHF
TRBD1 TRBJ2-7 . TRBV5-1 13 TGCGCCAGTTCCGGGACAGGGAGTTACGAGCAGTACTTC CASSGTGSYEQYF
TRBD2 TRBJ2-7 . TRBV28 14 TGTGCCAGCAGTTTAGCTCGGGAGGCCTACGAGCAGTACTTC CASSLAREAYEQYF
. TRBJ1-1 . TRBV28 15 TGTGCCAGCAGCTCCCTCAAGGGGTACGACACTGAAGCTTTCTTT CASSSLKGYDTEAFF
TRBD1 TRBJ1-1 . TRBV28 15 TGTGCCAGCAGTTTTACTAGGGGGCGGAACACTGAAGCTTTCTTT CASSFTRGRNTEAFF
. TRBJ2-3 . TRBV6-4 15 TGTGCCAGCAGTGACTCGACGGGAGCCACAGATACGCAGTATTTT CASSDSTGATDTQYF
TRBD1 TRBJ1-4 . TRBV19 17 TGTGCCAGTAGTCAGCGTCCGGGACAGCCACGAAATGAAAAACTGTTTTTT CASSQRPGQPRNEKLFF
TRBD2 TRBJ2-7 . TRBV2 16 TGTGCCAGCAGGTCCATTAGCGGGAGGGGGACCTACGAGCAGTACTTC CASRSISGRGTYEQYF
. TRBJ1-1 . TRBV10-3 17 TGTGCCATCAGTGAGTCGGCGATCGGGGGGCGCTTCACTGAAGCTTTCTTT CAISESAIGGRFTEAFF
TRBD1 TRBJ1-1 . TRBV27 15 TGTGCCAGCAGTGAGACCGGGACAGGGGTGATGGAAGCTTTCTTT CASSETGTGVMEAFF
TRBD2 TRBJ2-5 . TRBV18 14 TGTGCCAGCTCACCACGGCGGGGGATGGAGACCCAGTACTTC CASSPRRGMETQYF
. TRBJ2-7 few TRBV11-2 13 TGTGCCAGCAGACACAGGGACTCCTACGAGCAGTACTTC CASRHRDSYEQYF
TRBD1 TRBJ1-1 . TRBV6-4 14 TGTGCCAGCAGTTTACAGGGGGGAACCACTGAAGCTTTCTTT CASSLQGGTTEAFF
TRBD2 TRBJ2-5 . TRBV2 15 TGTGCCAGCAGTGAATTAATAGCGGGAGAAGAGACCCAGTACTTC CASSELIAGEETQYF
. TRBJ2-3 . TRBV4-3 14 TGCGCCAGCAGCCAAGAGATGGTCGGGGATACGCAGTATTTT CASSQEMVGDTQYF
TRBD1 TRBJ1-2 . TRBV18 15 TGTGCCAGCTCACCCGGGACAGGGCAGATCTATGGCTACACCTTC CASSPGTGQIYGYTF